Detailed here is one TCR beta chain. Adults between roughly 18 and 95 years of age took part from 20 to 25 US areas. Participants had their cohort set by participant-reported clinical history. TCRdb's copy holds only in-frame clones and misses some; the assay was immunoSEQ multiplex PCR. The table lists 250,000 to 350,000 clones, 90% of them singletons, with around 2.6% in the top ten. The data belong to a study of blood T cell repertoires in COVID-19. This TCR derives from a man in his fifties or sixties who had recovered from COVID-19. The source material was PBMCs or T cells enriched from blood (not recorded which).

In nucleotides, the CDR3 is TGTGCCAGCAGTGATATTGGAGCCGCGAACACTGAAGCTTTCTTT. This encodes CASSDIGAANTEAFF. This chain joins TRBV2 and TRBJ1-1; no reliable D call. Germline V lookup: CDR1 SNHLY, CDR2 FYNNEI. V lost 3 bases and J lost 1, with 12 bases in between. This CDR3 has 15 amino acids.